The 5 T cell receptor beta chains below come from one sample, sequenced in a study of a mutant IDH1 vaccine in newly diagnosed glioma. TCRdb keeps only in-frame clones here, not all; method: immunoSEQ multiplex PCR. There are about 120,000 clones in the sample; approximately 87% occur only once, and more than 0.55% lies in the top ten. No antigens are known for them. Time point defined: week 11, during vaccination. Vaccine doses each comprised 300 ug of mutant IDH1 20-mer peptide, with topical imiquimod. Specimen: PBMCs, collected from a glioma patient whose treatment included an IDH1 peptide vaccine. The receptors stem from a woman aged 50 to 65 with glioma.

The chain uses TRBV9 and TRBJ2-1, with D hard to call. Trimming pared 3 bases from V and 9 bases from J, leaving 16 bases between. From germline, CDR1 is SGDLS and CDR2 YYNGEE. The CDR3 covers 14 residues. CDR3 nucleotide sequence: TGTGCCAGCAGCGCAGGACCCCCCGACCGTGAGCAGTTCTTC. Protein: CASSAGPPDREQFF.

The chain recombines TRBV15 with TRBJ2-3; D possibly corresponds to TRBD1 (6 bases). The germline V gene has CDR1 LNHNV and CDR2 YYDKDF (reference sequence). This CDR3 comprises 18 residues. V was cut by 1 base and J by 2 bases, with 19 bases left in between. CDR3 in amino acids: CATSRGPARQGPTDTQYF. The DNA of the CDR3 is TGTGCCACCAGCAGAGGGCCCGCTAGGCAGGGGCCCACAGATACGCAGTATTTT.

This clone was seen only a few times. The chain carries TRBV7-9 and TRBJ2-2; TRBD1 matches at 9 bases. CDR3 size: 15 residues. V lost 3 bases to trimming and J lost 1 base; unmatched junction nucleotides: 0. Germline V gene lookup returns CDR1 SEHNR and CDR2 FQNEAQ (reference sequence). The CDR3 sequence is CASSLGQGNTGELFF. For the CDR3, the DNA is TGTGCCAGCAGCTTGGGACAGGGGAACACCGGGGAGCTGTTTTTT.

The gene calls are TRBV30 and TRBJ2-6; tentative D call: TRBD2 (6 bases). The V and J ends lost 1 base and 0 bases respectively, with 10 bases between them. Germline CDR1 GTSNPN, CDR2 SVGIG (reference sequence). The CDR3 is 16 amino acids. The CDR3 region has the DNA TGTGCCTGGAGTGGGGGACTGAGCTCTGGGGCCAACGTCCTGACTTTC. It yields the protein CAWSGGLSSGANVLTF.

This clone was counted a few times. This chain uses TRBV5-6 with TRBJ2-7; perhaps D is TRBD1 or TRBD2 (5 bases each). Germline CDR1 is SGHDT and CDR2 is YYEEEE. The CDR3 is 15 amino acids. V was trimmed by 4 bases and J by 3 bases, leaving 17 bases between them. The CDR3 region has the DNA TGTGCCAGCAGCGGCACCGGGACCGGGAACTACGAGCAGTACTTC. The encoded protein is CASSGTGTGNYEQYF.